The clone carrying this T cell receptor beta chain appeared a single time. Its matching antigen is unknown. This specimen comes from a study of cytomegalovirus exposure and HLA in healthy donors. The CDR3 runs 18 residues. The germline V gene has CDR1 MDHEN and CDR2 SYDVKM. V was pared by 6 bases and J by 0 bases, with 7 bases of the junction left unmatched. Study conclusions and caveats: Associated with cytomegalovirus, according to the listing, were 170 or so TCR beta chains.

The PCR ran on 60 Vbeta and 13 Jbeta primers. The data were produced by immunoSEQ multiplex PCR, yet TCRdb's version contains in-frame clones alone and is incomplete. In the table there are 150,000 or so clones, around 70% of which are singletons. Specimen: PBMCs. The TCR was taken from a man under 40 in good health and CMV-seronegative. The chain is built from TRBV28 and TRBJ2-3; 15 bases are a match to TRBD2. CDR3 sequence: CASRNGLAGGTSTDTQYF. For the CDR3, the DNA is TGTGCCAGCAGAAACGGACTAGCGGGGGGGACTAGCACAGATACGCAGTATTTT.